The 8 T cell receptor beta chains presented below share a single source sample, sequenced in a study of T cell responses to AZD1222 COVID-19 vaccine. TCRdb keeps only in-frame clones here, not all; method: immunoSEQ multiplex PCR. The sample holds 90,000 to 150,000 clones, roughly 89% seen once. Sequenced material: peripheral blood, taken on day 0 of AZD1222 vaccination. Every receptor here comes from an adult in good health.

The chain carries TRBV6-2 or TRBV6-3 and TRBJ2-6; D uncertain. The germline V gene has CDR1 MNHEY and CDR2 SVGEGT. Trimming shortened V by 6 bases and J by 3 bases, and 12 bases separated the two germline ends. The CDR3 length is 15 residues. The CDR3: CASSSRLFGANVLTF. The CDR3 region has the DNA TGTGCCAGCAGCTCCAGGCTTTTTGGGGCCAACGTCCTGACTTTC.

This clone showed up just a few times. This chain links TRBV19 with TRBJ2-2; D could derive from TRBD1 or TRBD2 (5 bases each). Germline V CDR1 and CDR2: LNHDA, SQIVND (reference sequence). The V end lost 5 bases, the J end lost 5 bases, and 15 bases lay between the germline ends. The CDR3 loop spans 15 amino acids. This CDR3 reads CASSQAWGPTGELFF. The DNA of the CDR3 is TGTGCCAGTAGTCAAGCATGGGGACCAACCGGGGAGCTGTTTTTT.

This chain joins TRBV9 and TRBJ2-7, with D uncertain. The CDR3 sequence is 12 residues long. Looked up from germline, CDR1 is SGDLS and CDR2 is YYNGEE. Trimming took 6 bases from V and 7 from J, leaving 14 bases between them. The CDR3 sequence: CASIGPPREQYF. The DNA for the CDR3 is TGTGCCAGCATCGGCCCCCCGAGGGAGCAGTACTTC.

The chain carries TRBV5-1 and TRBJ1-6; D uncertain. V was shortened by 4 bases and J by 10 bases, with 15 bases between the two germline ends. Germline assignment: CDR1 SGHRS and CDR2 YFSETQ. This CDR3 region has 14 residues. The CDR3 DNA is TGCGCCAGCAGCCCCCGTGGAGTGGGATCACCCCTCCACTTT. It is translated as CASSPRGVGSPLHF.

This chain connects TRBV7-9 to TRBJ2-7; D possibly corresponds to TRBD2 (6 bases). Germline loops: CDR1 SEHNR, CDR2 FQNEAQ (reference sequence). V lost 5 bases to trimming and J lost 5 bases, with 10 bases between them. The CDR3 sequence is 12 residues long. This CDR3 is CASSPTSNEQYF. CDR3 sequence (DNA): TGTGCCAGCAGCCCGACTAGTAACGAGCAGTACTTC.

The chain joins TRBV7-9 to TRBJ2-7; 8 bases are a match to TRBD2. Germline CDR1 and CDR2: SEHNR and FQNEAQ (reference sequence). The CDR3 extends over 15 amino acids. V trimming: 4 bases; J trimming: 4 bases; junction bases outside the gene matches: 9. The chain's CDR3 is CASSSPGLVGYEQYF. The DNA of the CDR3 is TGTGCCAGCAGCTCACCGGGACTAGTAGGATACGAGCAGTACTTC. The entire variable domain, with the rest obtained from reference TRBV7-9 and TRBJ2-7, is as follows: DTGVSQNPRHKITKRGQNVTFRCDPISEHNRLYWYRQTLGQGPEFLTYFQNEAQLEKSRLLSDRFSAERPKGSFSTLEIQRTEQGDSAMYLCASSSPGLVGYEQYFGPGTRLTVT.

The V and J genes are TRBV5-8 and TRBJ2-5; D remains unclear. V was pared by 4 bases and J by 11 bases, with 15 bases between. The CDR3 sequence is 12 residues long. Germline V gene sequence: CDR1 SGHTS, CDR2 YDEGEE. The chain's CDR3 is CASSVTRAPQYF. DNA for the CDR3: TGTGCCAGCAGCGTTACCCGGGCCCCACAGTACTTC.

This clone was recorded a few times. The chain links TRBV6-2 or TRBV6-3 to TRBJ1-5; tentatively, D is TRBD1 (6 bases). The V end was cut by 5 bases, the J end by 7 bases, with 12 bases between. CDR3 size: 13 residues. Per the germline V gene, CDR1 is MNHEY and CDR2 is SVGEGT. CDR3: CASSPTGSQPQHF. For the CDR3, the DNA is TGTGCCAGCAGTCCAACAGGGTCCCAGCCCCAGCATTTT.